The present entry profiles one T cell receptor beta chain with its context. PCR primers comprised 60 Vbeta and 13 Jbeta primers. Method: immunoSEQ multiplex PCR; TCRdb's copy keeps in-frame clones and lacks some. The sample has around 240,000 clones, around 80% seen once. Germline loops: CDR1 LNHNV, CDR2 YYDKDF (reference sequence). The CDR3 covers 15 residues. The J segment lost 3 bases and the V segment lost 7 bases, leaving 6 bases of the junction unmatched. The data were taken from a study of cytomegalovirus exposure and HLA in healthy donors. Overall study: Earlier, 180 million or so T cells were analyzed, and over 95 million unique TCR beta sequences were found among them.

This receptor was obtained from a middle-aged woman in good health and CMV-seropositive. The chain combines TRBV15 with TRBJ2-2; 9 bases are a match to TRBD1. Sequencing was done on a sample of PBMCs. CDR3 nucleotide sequence: TGTGCCACCAAGCTAGGGGACAGGGACACCGGGGAGCTGTTTTTT. This encodes CATKLGDRDTGELFF.